The text below deals with one TCR beta chain. The sample comes from a study of blood T cell repertoires in COVID-19. Study-wide background: Sources were T cells, B-cell-depleted T cells, or PBMCs; the material itself was cDNA or gDNA.

Across under 25 US areas, participants ranged in age from roughly 18 to 89 years. Donors of Cohort 3 who recovered were those that had two negative PCRs, clearance, or symptom resolution. The CDR3 totals 14 residues. Germline V gene data show CDR1 as LGHNA and CDR2 as YSLEER. Between the trimmed V and J ends, which lost 0 bases and 3 bases, there was a span of 8 bases. Original data processing: The assay estimated nucleated cells by amplifying reference gene primers. Sequenced by immunoSEQ multiplex PCR; TCRdb stores in-frame clones only, minus some. Clone size and the V and J calls come from that table; the DNA yielded D and trimming. The table shows 250,000 to 350,000 clones, with roughly 90% occurring only once.

Material: PBMCs or T cells enriched from blood (not recorded which). The chain combines TRBV4-3 with TRBJ1-2; D remains unclear. This TCR derives from a man aged 60 to 69 who had recovered from COVID-19. The CDR3 protein is CASSQDRTDYGYTF. The CDR3 nucleotides read TGCGCCAGCAGCCAAGATCGTACAGACTATGGCTACACCTTC.